This TCR beta chain was found in a study of blood T cell repertoires in COVID-19. Germline CDR1 and CDR2: MNHEY and SVGEGT. Trimming took 2 bases from V and 0 from J, leaving 10 bases between them. CDR3 length: 15 residues. Sequencing was performed with immunoSEQ multiplex PCR; in TCRdb, only in-frame clones are kept and a portion is missing. The sample gives 130,000 to 150,000 clones, around nine tenths of which show up once; 8% to 9% is in the top ten. The sequence was obtained from a woman in her forties or fifties with active or convalescent COVID-19. Sequencing was performed on peripheral blood. The V gene is TRBV6-2 or TRBV6-3, the J gene TRBJ1-1; D not certain. The CDR3 bases are TGTGCCAGCAGTTACGGGCAGCCGTTGAACACTGAAGCTTTCTTT. It specifies CASSYGQPLNTEAFF.